The following is a T cell receptor (beta chain) sequence with its context. In the original workflow: Researchers report that nucleated cell counts were estimated from reference gene primer amplification. Assay: immunoSEQ multiplex PCR; the TCRdb copy retains only in-frame clones and omits some. The D gene and trimming were derived from the DNA, and the V and J assignments and clone size from that table. This table holds 200,000 to 300,000 clones, nearly 85% found once. The data belong to a study of blood T cell repertoires in COVID-19. Turning to the study itself: Specimens from acute and convalescent COVID-19 originated in the United States, Italy and Spain.

Trimming cost V 5 bases and J 5 bases, with 13 bases left between them. The CDR3 is 14 amino acids. Germline V gene lookup returns CDR1 SGHAT and CDR2 FQNNGV. The origin of this receptor is a human donor in a cohort sampled during active COVID-19. Material for sequencing was peripheral blood. This rearrangement joins TRBV11-2 to TRBJ1-5, with D tentatively TRBD1 (6 bases). The CDR3 coding sequence is TGTGCCAGCAGCCGCACAGGGTTGGATCAGCCCCAGCATTTT. It yields the protein CASSRTGLDQPQHF.